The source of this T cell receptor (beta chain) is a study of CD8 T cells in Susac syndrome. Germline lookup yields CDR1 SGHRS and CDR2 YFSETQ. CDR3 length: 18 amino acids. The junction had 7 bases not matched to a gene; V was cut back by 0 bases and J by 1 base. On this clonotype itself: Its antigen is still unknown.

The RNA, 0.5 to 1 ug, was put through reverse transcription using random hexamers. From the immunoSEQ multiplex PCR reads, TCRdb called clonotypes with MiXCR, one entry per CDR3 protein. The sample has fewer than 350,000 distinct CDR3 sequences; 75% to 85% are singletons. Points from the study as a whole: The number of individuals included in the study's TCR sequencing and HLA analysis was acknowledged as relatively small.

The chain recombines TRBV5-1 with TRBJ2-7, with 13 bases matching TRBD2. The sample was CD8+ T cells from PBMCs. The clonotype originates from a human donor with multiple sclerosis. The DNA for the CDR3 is TGCGCCAGCAGCTTGGCCGGGACTAGCGGGACTTATTCCTACGAGCAGTACTTC. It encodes CASSLAGTSGTYSYEQYF.